These 8 T cell receptor beta chains were sequenced from one sample in a study of spatial heterogeneity in lung cancer. Study-wide points: Tumor mutation counts were tracked by expanded intratumoral alpha and beta TCR counts.

Which antigens these TCRs recognize remains unknown. TCRdb re-called the 5' RACE reads with MiXCR, one entry per CDR3 protein. The sample lists around 3,900 distinct CDR3 sequences, roughly a quarter occurring once. Time point meaning: sample taken at primary tumor resection. The sequenced sample was lung tumor tissue, obtained at surgery. Receptor source: a male donor with early-stage non-small cell lung cancer.

Judged by abundance, this clonotype is medium-sized. Within a library made for alpha chains, this beta chain is off target, and its count is uninformative. The rearrangement links TRBV20-1 to TRBJ2-7, with D tentatively TRBD2 (5 bases). The germline CDR1 and CDR2 sequences are DFQATT and SNEGSKA (reference sequence). The CDR3 contains 11 residues. Between the trimmed V and J ends, which lost 5 bases and 6 bases, there was a span of 11 bases. Written as DNA, the CDR3 is TGCAGTGCTCCTCGGACTGTCGAGCAGTACTTC. Amino acids: CSAPRTVEQYF.

This clonotype was seen repeatedly, ten times or more. This beta chain slipped into a library made for alpha chains as a stray read, so its size is not meaningful. The V gene is TRBV7-2, the J gene TRBJ1-5, with D uncertain. The CDR3 is 13 amino acids. Trimming pared 5 bases from V and 7 bases from J, leaving 12 bases between. From germline, CDR1 is SGHTA and CDR2 FQGNSA. CDR3 nucleotides: TGTGCCAGCAGCCTTCATACTAGGCAGCCCCAGCATTTT. Translating gives CASSLHTRQPQHF.

This clonotype counts as medium-sized (0.01 to 0.1%). This beta chain was picked up by a library intended for alpha chains and is off target, so its count carries little meaning. The CDR3, as DNA: TGTGCCAGCAGCCCCGGACAGCCAGATACGCAGTATTTT. This translates into CASSPGQPDTQYF. The rearrangement links TRBV6-5 to TRBJ2-3, with D perhaps TRBD1 (6 bases). Between the trimmed V and J ends, which lost 6 bases and 4 bases, there was a span of 11 bases. The CDR3 consists of 13 residues. Germline CDR1 is MNHEY and CDR2 is SVGAGI.

This clonotype is deemed medium-sized. In a library made to pick up alpha chains, this beta chain is a stray read with a size that means little. The chain links TRBV28 to TRBJ1-5, with unresolved D. From germline, CDR1 is MDHEN and CDR2 SYDVKM. The CDR3 length is 15 residues. The ends were cut back, 2 bases at V and 5 bases at J, with 13 bases in the middle. CDR3 amino acids: CASSLARAADQPQHF. The CDR3, as DNA: TGTGCCAGCAGTTTAGCGCGGGCCGCCGATCAGCCCCAGCATTTT.

This clonotype is deemed medium-sized. A library made for alpha chains picked up this beta chain off target, so its size means little. The chain recombines TRBV14 with TRBJ2-7; 8 nucleotides align to TRBD2. V lost 3 bases, J lost 6 bases, and 10 bases stayed unmatched. CDR3 length: 15 residues. Germline-derived CDR1 and CDR2 are SGHDN and FVKESK. The CDR3 is CASSHTSGQRGEQYF. The CDR3 nucleotides are TGTGCCAGCAGCCACACTAGCGGACAGAGGGGCGAGCAGTACTTC.

By frequency in the sample, this clonotype is medium-sized. Because the library targeted alpha chains, this beta chain is an off-target read whose size means little. This chain links TRBV12-3 or TRBV12-4 with TRBJ2-7; the match to TRBD2 covers 10 bases. The CDR3 is 15 amino acids. V shed 6 bases, J shed 2 bases, and the junction held 7 bases outside the gene matches. The CDR3 region is CASSFKSGGAYEQYF. CDR3 coding DNA: TGTGCCAGCAGCTTTAAAAGCGGGGGGGCCTACGAGCAGTACTTC.

This clonotype is medium-sized in the sample. In a library made to pick up alpha chains, this beta chain is a stray read with a size that means little. The chain is built from TRBV24-1 and TRBJ2-1; maybe TRBD2 (5 bases). The CDR3 consists of 13 residues. Germline values: CDR1 KGHDR, CDR2 SFDVKD. V dropped 2 bases and J dropped 7 bases, with 8 bases sitting between them. CDR3 sequence (DNA): TGTGCCACCAGTGATTCTTGGACTAATGAGCAGTTCTTC. This encodes CATSDSWTNEQFF.

For this clonotype: Since it is a stray read in a library aimed at alpha chains, this beta chain has a size that is not meaningful. CDR3 DNA sequence: TGTGCCAGCAGCCGAGACACCATTGCCCATGAGCAGTTCTTC. Translating it yields CASSRDTIAHEQFF. The chain uses TRBV3-1 and TRBJ2-1; D not certain. Germline CDR1 reads LGHDT; CDR2 reads YNNKEL (reference sequence). Trimming removed 4 bases at V and 8 bases at J, with 15 bases between. CDR3 size: 14 residues.